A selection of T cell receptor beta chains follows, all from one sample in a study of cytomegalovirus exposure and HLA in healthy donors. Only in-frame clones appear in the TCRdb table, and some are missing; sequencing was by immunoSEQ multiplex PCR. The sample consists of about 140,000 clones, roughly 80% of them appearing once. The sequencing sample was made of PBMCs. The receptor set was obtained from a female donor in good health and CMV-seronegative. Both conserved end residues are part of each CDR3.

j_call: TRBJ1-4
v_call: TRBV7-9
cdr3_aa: CASSLKGPNEKLFF

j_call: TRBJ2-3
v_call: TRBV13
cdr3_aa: CASSLGGSTDTQYF

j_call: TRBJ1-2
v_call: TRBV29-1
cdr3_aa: CSVDRGFNYGYTF

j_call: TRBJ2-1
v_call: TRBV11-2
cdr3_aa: CASSPKIGGGGGADNEQFF

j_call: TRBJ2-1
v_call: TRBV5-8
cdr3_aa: CASSLFASGGSYNEQFF

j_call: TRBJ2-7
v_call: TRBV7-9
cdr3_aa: CASSLGALAGTDYEQYF

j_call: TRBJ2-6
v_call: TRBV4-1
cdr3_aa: CASSQLGLAGQGSGANVLTF

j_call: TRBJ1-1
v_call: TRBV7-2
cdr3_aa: CASSLPTGVGTEAFF

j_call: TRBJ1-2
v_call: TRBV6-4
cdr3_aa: CASSEWAGKDGYTF

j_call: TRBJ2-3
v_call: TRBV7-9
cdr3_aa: CASSPRTDSTDTQYF

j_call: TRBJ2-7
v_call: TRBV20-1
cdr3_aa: CSAVNPGEQYF

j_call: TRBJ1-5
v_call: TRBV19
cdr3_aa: CASSMPGYNQPQHF

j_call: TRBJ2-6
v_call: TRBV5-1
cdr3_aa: CASSQQGTGANVLTF

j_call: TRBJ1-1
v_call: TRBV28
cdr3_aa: CASSYFRDRGRKNLEAFF

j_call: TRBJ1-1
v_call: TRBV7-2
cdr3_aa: CASSAPDRAKAFF

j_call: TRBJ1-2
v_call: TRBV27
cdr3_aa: CASSLAGARGVNGYTF

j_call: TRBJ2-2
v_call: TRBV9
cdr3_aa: CASSAVALGELFF

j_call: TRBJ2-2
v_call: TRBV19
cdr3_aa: CASRDHGGVNTGELFF

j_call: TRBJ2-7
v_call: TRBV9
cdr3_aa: CASSEPGQGIYEQYF

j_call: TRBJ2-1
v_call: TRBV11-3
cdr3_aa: CASSFLGGEGDNEQFF

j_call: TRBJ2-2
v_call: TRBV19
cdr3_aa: CASSAGQGMNTGELFF

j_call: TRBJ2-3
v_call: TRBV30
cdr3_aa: CAWSAAHLLDTQYF

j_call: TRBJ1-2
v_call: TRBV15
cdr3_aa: CATSRDLDSFYGYTF

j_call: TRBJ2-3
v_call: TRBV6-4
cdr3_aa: CASSDSVGGPGDTQYF

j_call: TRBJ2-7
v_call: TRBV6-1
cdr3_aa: CASSGVPSGSYEQYF

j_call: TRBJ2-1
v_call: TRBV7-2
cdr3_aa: CASNLWGAGGNNEQFF

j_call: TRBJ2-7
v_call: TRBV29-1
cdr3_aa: CSVGGDRGTYEQYF